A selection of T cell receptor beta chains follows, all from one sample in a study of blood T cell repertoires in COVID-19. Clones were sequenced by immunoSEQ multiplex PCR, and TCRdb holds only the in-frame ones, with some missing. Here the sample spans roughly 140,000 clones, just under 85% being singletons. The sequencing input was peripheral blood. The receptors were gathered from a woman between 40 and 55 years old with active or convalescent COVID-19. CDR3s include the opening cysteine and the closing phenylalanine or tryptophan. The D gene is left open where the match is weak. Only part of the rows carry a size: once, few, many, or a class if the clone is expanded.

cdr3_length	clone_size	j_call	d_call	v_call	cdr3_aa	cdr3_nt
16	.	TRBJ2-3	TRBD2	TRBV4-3	CASSRRTSGSPDTQYF	TGCGCCAGCAGCCGCCGGACTAGCGGGAGCCCAGATACGCAGTATTTT
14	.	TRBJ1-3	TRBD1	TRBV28	CASETGGSGNTIYF	TGTGCCAGCGAGACAGGGGGTTCTGGAAACACCATATATTTT
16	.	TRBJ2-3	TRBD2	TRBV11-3	CASSQLAGGPTDTQYF	TGTGCCAGCAGCCAACTAGCGGGAGGGCCCACAGATACGCAGTATTTT
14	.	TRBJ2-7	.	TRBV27	CASSFFGGSYEQYF	TGTGCCAGCAGTTTTTTTGGCGGCTCCTACGAGCAGTACTTC
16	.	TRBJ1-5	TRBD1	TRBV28	CASSPPDRGPHQPQHF	TGTGCCAGCAGTCCCCCCGACAGGGGGCCGCATCAGCCCCAGCATTTT
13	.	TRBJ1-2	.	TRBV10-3	CAINRDNENGYTF	TGTGCCATAAACCGGGACAATGAAAATGGCTACACCTTC
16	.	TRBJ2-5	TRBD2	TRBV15	CATSRSGGGGQETQYF	TGTGCCACCAGCAGATCGGGGGGGGGCGGCCAAGAGACCCAGTACTTC
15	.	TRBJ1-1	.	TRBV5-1	CASSPEIRAATEAFF	TGCGCCAGCAGCCCTGAAATCAGAGCGGCCACTGAAGCTTTCTTT
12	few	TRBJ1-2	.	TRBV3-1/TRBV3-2	CASSQEGSGYTF	TGTGCCAGCAGCCAAGAGGGCTCTGGCTACACCTTC
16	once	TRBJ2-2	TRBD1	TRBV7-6	CASSLEYRGHTGELFF	TGTGCCAGCAGCTTAGAATACAGGGGTCACACCGGGGAGCTGTTTTTT
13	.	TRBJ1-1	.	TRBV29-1	CSVDVGQNTEAFF	TGCAGCGTTGACGTTGGACAGAACACTGAAGCTTTCTTT
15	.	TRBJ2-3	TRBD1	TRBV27	CASSTGGWGTDTQYF	TGTGCCAGCAGTACAGGGGGATGGGGCACAGATACGCAGTATTTT
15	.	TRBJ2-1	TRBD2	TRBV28	CASSSTSGAWHEQFF	TGTGCCAGCAGTTCGACTAGCGGGGCTTGGCACGAGCAGTTCTTC
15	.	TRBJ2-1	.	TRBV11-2	CASSLESGTYNEQFF	TGTGCCAGCAGTTTAGAATCAGGGACCTACAATGAGCAGTTCTTC
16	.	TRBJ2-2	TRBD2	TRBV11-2	CASSYSSGGLTGELFF	TGTGCCAGCAGCTACTCTAGCGGGGGGCTCACCGGGGAGCTGTTTTTT
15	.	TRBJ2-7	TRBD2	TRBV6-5	CASSYRQRGTYEQYF	TGTGCCAGCAGTTACCGCCAGCGGGGGACCTACGAGCAGTACTTC
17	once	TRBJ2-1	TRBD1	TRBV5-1	CASSPGPTGSSYNEQFF	TGCGCCAGCAGCCCCGGCCCGACAGGGAGCTCCTACAATGAGCAGTTCTTC